This T cell receptor beta chain was identified during a study of T-cell memory formation after mild COVID-19. Per the germline V gene, CDR1 is MDHEN and CDR2 is SYDVKM. Trimming cost V 5 bases and J 5 bases, with 15 bases left between them. The CDR3 covers 15 residues. UMIs and sample barcodes were carried by the TCR alpha and TCR beta cDNA libraries that 5'RACE produced using constant-segment primers. Each CDR3 protein gets one entry after TCRdb re-called the 5' RACE reads with MiXCR. The sample has 250,000 to 300,000 distinct CDR3 sequences; 7.5% to 9.5% are singletons. Only a few counts were recorded for this clonotype.

The gene calls are TRBV28 and TRBJ2-2, with a weak D call TRBD2 (6 bases). Material: PBMCs or a T cell subset sorted from them (not recorded which). The TCR was taken from a man younger than 35 who had mild COVID-19 (a few samples of this study predate the infection). Cell type and time point are not known. The CDR3 is CASSPPGEVTGELFF. In nucleotides, the CDR3 is TGTGCCAGCAGTCCCCCCGGGGAGGTGACCGGGGAGCTGTTTTTT.